Listed here are 22 T cell receptor beta chains from one sample, sequenced in a study of neoadjuvant anti-PD-1 for oral cavity cancer. Clones were read by immunoSEQ multiplex PCR, and TCRdb kept only the in-frame ones, dropping some. The repertoire includes 9,000 to 9,500 clones, over 50% of them detected once, and almost 8.5% sits in the top ten. The source was tumor tissue, collected before nivolumab (anti-PD-1) treatment. All receptors derive from a person between 40 and 79 years old with oral cavity squamous cell carcinoma.

This clone turned up a few times. The chain carries TRBV2 and TRBJ2-7; no clear D gene. CDR1 is SNHLY and CDR2 is FYNNEI in the germline V gene. With 4 bases removed from V and 2 bases from J, the gap between germline ends came to 12 bases. The CDR3 runs to 14 residues. The CDR3 nucleotides are TGTGCCAGCAGTGCTTACCGAGCGACCTACGAGCAGTACTTC. Its translation: CASSAYRATYEQYF.

The V and J genes are TRBV9 and TRBJ1-6, with TRBD1 matching over 9 bases. Looked up from germline, CDR1 is SGDLS and CDR2 is YYNGEE. The CDR3 has 15 residues. J lost 10 bases, V lost 4 bases, and 9 bases had no gene match. CDR3 coding DNA: TGTGCCAGCAGCACAACCGGGACAGGGACCTCACCCCTCCACTTT. Protein sequence: CASSTTGTGTSPLHF.

The chain uses TRBV19 and TRBJ2-5; D is perhaps TRBD1 (7 bases). Germline V lookup: CDR1 LNHDA, CDR2 SQIVND (reference sequence). The V end was cut by 11 bases, the J end by 6 bases, with 19 bases between. The CDR3 covers 13 residues. The CDR3 nucleotides read TGTGCCGCGGGGACAGCCCTCGGCCAGACCCAGTACTTC. It is translated as CAAGTALGQTQYF.

The J gene is TRBJ1-1, the V gene TRBV7-9; D is undetermined. Germline V lookup: CDR1 SEHNR, CDR2 FQNEAQ (reference sequence). Trimming took off 1 base at V and 1 base at J, with 7 bases between the two ends. The CDR3 contains 14 residues. In DNA form, the CDR3 reads TGTGCCAGCAGCTTAGGGTGGGCGAACACTGAAGCTTTCTTT. This translates into CASSLGWANTEAFF.

This clone appeared a few times. The chain employs TRBV10-1 and TRBJ1-5; 7 positions match TRBD1. Losses at the gene ends were 0 bases for V and 4 bases for J; bases not matched to a gene: 9. Germline V lookup: CDR1 WNHNN, CDR2 SYGVQD (reference sequence). This CDR3 region has 17 residues. The CDR3 DNA is TGCGCCAGCAGTGAGTCTAGGGACAGACCGAAAAATCAGCCCCAGCATTTT. Its translation: CASSESRDRPKNQPQHF.

CDR3 sequence: CASKLVGNTGELFF. CDR3 nucleotide sequence: TGTGCCAGCAAGTTGGTGGGGAACACCGGGGAGCTGTTTTTT. The J gene is TRBJ2-2, the V gene TRBV27; no reliable D call. The CDR3 extends over 14 amino acids. The germline V gene encodes CDR1 MNHEY and CDR2 SMNVEV (reference sequence). The V end lost 7 bases, the J end lost 1 base, and 10 bases lay between the germline ends.

The chain joins TRBV5-1 to TRBJ2-3; 8 bases are a match to TRBD2. This CDR3 region has 15 residues. Germline loops: CDR1 SGHRS, CDR2 YFSETQ. V lost 4 bases, J lost 6 bases, and 10 bases stayed unmatched. The CDR3 is CASSNAGGRGDTQYF. The CDR3 region has the DNA TGCGCCAGCAGCAACGCGGGGGGCCGGGGGGATACGCAGTATTTT.

The chain uses TRBV30 and TRBJ1-3; D gene ambiguous. V was cut by 2 bases and J by 2 bases, with 7 bases left in between. The CDR3 is 13 residues long. CDR1 is GTSNPN, CDR2 SVGIG, per germline (reference sequence). The CDR3 nucleotides are TGTGCCTGGAGTACGGGAGCTGGAAACACCATATATTTT. This sequence encodes CAWSTGAGNTIYF.

This chain connects TRBV6-5 to TRBJ2-7, with TRBD1 matching 11 bases. This CDR3 is 14 amino acids long. J gave up 3 bases and V 5 bases, and 3 bases lay outside the gene matches. Germline V gene data show CDR1 as MNHEY and CDR2 as SVGAGI. In DNA, the CDR3 is TGTGCCAGCAGTAGGGACAGGGGGATCTACGAGCAGTACTTC. Translated: CASSRDRGIYEQYF.

The chain carries TRBV2 and TRBJ2-5; D is unclear. Germline-derived CDR1 and CDR2 are SNHLY and FYNNEI. Between the trimmed V and J ends, which lost 3 bases and 1 base, there was a span of 6 bases. The CDR3 is 13 residues long. In nucleotides, the CDR3 is TGTGCCAGCAGTGAGTCGGTCCAAGAGACCCAGTACTTC. It codes for CASSESVQETQYF.

The rearrangement links TRBV28 to TRBJ2-3; 9 positions match TRBD2. This CDR3 contains 14 residues. Per the germline V gene, CDR1 is MDHEN and CDR2 is SYDVKM. V lost 5 bases and J lost 4; bases outside the gene matches: 4. CDR3 sequence: CASSKREVSDTQYF. The CDR3 bases are TGTGCCAGCAGTAAGCGGGAGGTCTCAGATACGCAGTATTTT. The entire variable domain, with the rest obtained from reference TRBV28 and TRBJ2-3, is as follows: DVKVTQSSRYLVKRTGEKVFLECVQDMDHENMFWYRQDPGLGLRLIYFSYDVKMKEKGDIPEGYSVSREKKERFSLILESASTNQTSMYLCASSKREVSDTQYFGPGTRLTVL.

The genes are TRBV2 and TRBJ2-3, with 7 positions matching TRBD2. Germline CDR1 SNHLY, CDR2 FYNNEI. The CDR3 runs to 16 residues. Unmatched junction bases numbered 8, after V lost 3 bases and J lost 2 bases. The CDR3 loop reads CASSDGSGTNTDTQYF. The CDR3 nucleotides read TGTGCCAGCAGTGATGGGTCCGGGACTAACACAGATACGCAGTATTTT.

This clone was counted only a few times. This chain joins TRBV19 and TRBJ1-1; 7 nucleotides line up with TRBD1. The CDR3 contains 13 residues. J gave up 4 bases and V 5 bases, and 4 bases lay outside the gene matches. The germline V gene has CDR1 LNHDA and CDR2 SQIVND (reference sequence). This chain's CDR3 is CASSSTGRTEAFF. In DNA, the CDR3 is TGTGCCAGTAGTTCGACAGGGCGCACTGAAGCTTTCTTT. Based on the CDR3 plus reference TRBV19 and TRBJ1-1, the full variable domain is DGGITQSPKYLFRKEGQNVTLSCEQNLNHDAMYWYRQDPGQGLRLIYYSQIVNDFQKGDIAEGYSVSREKKESFPLTVTSAQKNPTAFYLCASSSTGRTEAFFGQGTRLTVV.

This clone was picked up a small number of times. The chain combines TRBV19 with TRBJ1-2; D remains unclear. This CDR3 has 12 amino acids. Germline values: CDR1 LNHDA, CDR2 SQIVND (reference sequence). V gave up 4 bases and J gave up 2 bases, with 5 bases separating them. Here the CDR3 reads CASSTINYGYTF. The CDR3 nucleotides are TGTGCCAGTAGTACGATCAACTATGGCTACACCTTC.

This chain connects TRBV7-3 to TRBJ1-4, with a tentative D call TRBD1 (6 bases). CDR1 is SGHTA and CDR2 is FQGTGA in the germline V gene. The CDR3 contains 14 residues. Trimming cost V 5 bases and J 1 base, with 8 bases left between them. CDR3 bases: TGTGCCAGCAGCCCCAGGGGAACTAATGAAAAACTGTTTTTT. Amino acid sequence: CASSPRGTNEKLFF.

V gene TRBV2 combines with J gene TRBJ1-5; D not resolved. The germline CDR1 and CDR2 sequences are SNHLY and FYNNEI. V shed 6 bases and J shed 4 bases, with 13 bases lying between them. The CDR3 is made up of 14 amino acids. CDR3 DNA sequence: TGTGCCAGCAGGCTGAGCATTTTGAATCAGCCCCAGCATTTT. Its translation: CASRLSILNQPQHF.

This chain uses TRBV30 with TRBJ1-5; D gene ambiguous. The germline V gene has CDR1 GTSNPN and CDR2 SVGIG (reference sequence). This CDR3 is built from 13 residues. V lost 0 bases to trimming and J lost 0 bases, with 3 bases between them. In DNA form, the CDR3 reads TGTGCCTGGAGTGTCTTTAGCAATCAGCCCCAGCATTTT. Amino acid sequence: CAWSVFSNQPQHF.

The rearrangement links TRBV18 to TRBJ2-2, with D possibly being TRBD2 (6 bases). The CDR3 has 16 amino acids. V was cut by 0 bases and J by 5 bases, with 13 bases left in between. The germline V gene has CDR1 KGHSH and CDR2 LQKENI. Written as DNA, the CDR3 is TGTGCCAGCTCACCACCGGGACTGCGAACAACCGGGGAGCTGTTTTTT. It translates to CASSPPGLRTTGELFF. Drawing the rest from reference TRBV18 and TRBJ2-2, the complete variable domain is NAGVMQNPRHLVRRRGQEARLRCSPMKGHSHVYWYRQLPEEGLKFMVYLQKENIIDESGMPKERFSAEFPKEGPSILRIQQVVRGDSAAYFCASSPPGLRTTGELFFGEGSRLTVL.

The V call is TRBV11-2, the J call TRBJ2-5, with D tentatively TRBD1 (6 bases). The CDR3 loop spans 14 amino acids. Germline V gene lookup returns CDR1 SGHAT and CDR2 FQNNGV. With 4 bases removed from V and 7 bases from J, the gap between germline ends came to 16 bases. The CDR3 protein is CASSSGTPLGTQYF. CDR3 nucleotide sequence: TGTGCCAGCAGCTCCGGGACACCCCTGGGGACCCAGTACTTC.

The J gene is TRBJ2-5, the V gene TRBV7-6; 11 nucleotides match TRBD2. The V and J ends lost 2 bases and 5 bases, in that order; junction bases with no gene match: 10. This CDR3 is 17 amino acids long. Per germline, CDR1 SGHVS and CDR2 FNYEAQ. Written as DNA, the CDR3 is TGTGCCAGCAGCTTATGGGCTAGCGGGGGGAGTCGGGAGACCCAGTACTTC. Translation gives CASSLWASGGSRETQYF.

V is TRBV6-1 and J is TRBJ1-2, with D possibly TRBD1 on 5 matching bases. There are 18 residues in the CDR3. Trimming cost V 4 bases and J 1 base, with 22 bases left between them. CDR1 and CDR2 (germline): MNHNS, SASEGT. The CDR3 nucleotides read TGTGCCAGCAGTGGAGTTCTAAACGTCAGGGTGGGTAACTATGGCTACACCTTC. Translating gives CASSGVLNVRVGNYGYTF.

The chain carries TRBV6-1 and TRBJ1-1; TRBD1 matches 8 bases. V lost 11 bases and J lost 6; bases outside the gene matches: 8. The germline V gene has CDR1 MNHNS and CDR2 SASEGT. This CDR3 spans 12 amino acids. CDR3 region: CASDRAGSEAFF. CDR3 nucleotide sequence: TGTGCCTCGGACAGGGCGGGTTCTGAAGCTTTCTTT.